These 15 T cell receptor beta chains were all obtained from the same sample, sequenced in a study of CD8+ T cells in alopecia areata. Isolated RNA was reverse transcribed into cDNA used as the sequencing template. Libraries were prepared by immunoSEQ multiplex PCR; TCRdb keeps only in-frame clonotypes and omits some of them. The sample has 110,000 to 150,000 clones; around 51% are singletons. Sequenced material: CD4+ T cells sorted from blood, taken at week 0. All receptors derive from a human donor with alopecia areata.

The J gene is TRBJ2-1, the V gene TRBV25-1; no reliable D call. CDR1 is MGHDK and CDR2 is SYGVNS in the germline V gene. This CDR3 is built from 13 residues. Between the trimmed V and J ends, which lost 4 bases and 6 bases, there was a span of 10 bases. The CDR3 sequence: CASSGELGNEQFF. CDR3 nucleotides: TGTGCCAGCAGTGGAGAGCTAGGCAATGAGCAGTTCTTC.

The chain carries TRBV30 and TRBJ2-4; D tentatively fits TRBD1 or TRBD2 (6 bases each). The germline CDR1 and CDR2 sequences are GTSNPN and SVGIG (reference sequence). Trimming took off 2 bases at V and 0 bases at J, with 20 bases between the two ends. CDR3 length: 18 residues. CDR3: CAWSWPTGGRLAKNIQYF. In DNA, the CDR3 is TGTGCCTGGAGTTGGCCGACAGGAGGGCGTCTAGCCAAAAACATTCAGTACTTC.

The chain joins TRBV7-3 to TRBJ2-5; no definite D call. CDR1 is SGHTA and CDR2 is FQGTGA in the germline V gene. This CDR3 is 13 amino acids long. Between the trimmed V and J ends, which lost 4 bases and 8 bases, there was a span of 14 bases. For the CDR3, the DNA is TGTGCCAGCAGCTCCTACCCCGGCCGCACCCAGTACTTC. Residues: CASSSYPGRTQYF.

This rearrangement joins TRBV18 to TRBJ2-3; 11 bases align to TRBD2. V dropped 3 bases and J dropped 2; count of bases not matched to a gene: 4. Germline CDR1 reads KGHSH; CDR2 reads LQKENI. This CDR3 has 16 amino acids. CDR3 nucleotide sequence: TGTGCCAGCTCACCCCTAGCGGGAGGTGTCACAGATACGCAGTATTTT. Protein sequence: CASSPLAGGVTDTQYF. Full variable domain (outside the CDR3, taken from reference TRBV18 and TRBJ2-3): NAGVMQNPRHLVRRRGQEARLRCSPMKGHSHVYWYRQLPEEGLKFMVYLQKENIIDESGMPKERFSAEFPKEGPSILRIQQVVRGDSAAYFCASSPLAGGVTDTQYFGPGTRLTVL.

This clone showed up just once. The rearrangement joins TRBV7-6 to TRBJ2-3, with D maybe TRBD2 (5 bases). Trimming pared 2 bases from V and 2 bases from J, leaving 11 bases between. This CDR3 contains 15 residues. The germline V gene has CDR1 SGHVS and CDR2 FNYEAQ. DNA of the CDR3: TGTGCCAGCAGCTTATCCCCTAGCCCCACAGATACGCAGTATTTT. The encoded protein is CASSLSPSPTDTQYF.

This chain joins TRBV7-2 and TRBJ1-2, with 10 bases identical to TRBD1. This CDR3 has 15 residues. Germline CDR1 is SGHTA and CDR2 is FQGNSA. Germline trimming cut 4 bases from V and 9 bases from J; bases unmatched to any gene: 11. CDR3 loop: CASSSTTGGGYSYTF. In DNA form, the CDR3 reads TGTGCCAGCAGCTCTACGACAGGGGGCGGGTATAGCTACACCTTC.

The chain recombines TRBV7-2 with TRBJ2-5; the match to TRBD1 covers 10 bases. Germline CDR1 SGHTA, CDR2 FQGNSA. V lost 6 bases to trimming and J lost 2 bases; unmatched junction nucleotides: 6. The CDR3 has 15 amino acids. Written as DNA, the CDR3 is TGTGCCAGCAGGCGGGACAGGGGCCCTCAAGAGACCCAGTACTTC. This translates into CASRRDRGPQETQYF.

The chain joins TRBV30 to TRBJ1-1, with 9 bases matching TRBD1. Germline loops: CDR1 GTSNPN, CDR2 SVGIG (reference sequence). V was pared by 0 bases and J by 4 bases, with 3 bases of the junction left unmatched. The length of the CDR3 is 14 residues. Here the CDR3 reads CAWSVQDRGTEAFF. The CDR3 DNA follows: TGTGCCTGGAGTGTACAGGACAGGGGCACTGAAGCTTTCTTT.

This clone was seen more than once but under ten times. This chain joins TRBV5-1 and TRBJ2-5, with 13 bases identical to TRBD2. V was clipped by 0 bases and J by 6 bases; unmatched bases: 5. The CDR3 has 16 amino acids. Germline V gene sequence: CDR1 SGHRS, CDR2 YFSETQ. DNA for the CDR3: TGCGCCAGCAGCTTGGAGACTAGCGGGAGGAGAAAGACCCAGTACTTC. Its translation: CASSLETSGRRKTQYF. Together with reference TRBV5-1 and TRBJ2-5, the CDR3 gives the full variable domain: KAGVTQTPRYLIKTRGQQVTLSCSPISGHRSVSWYQQTPGQGLQFLFEYFSETQRNKGNFPGRFSGRQFSNSRSEMNVSTLELGDSALYLCASSLETSGRRKTQYFGPGTRLLVL.

The CDR3, as DNA: TGTGCCAGCAGCCAACCGGGACTAGTCCGCGCCGAGCAGTACTTC. It specifies CASSQPGLVRAEQYF. The gene calls are TRBV7-2 and TRBJ2-7; 8 bases agree with TRBD2. Unmatched junction bases numbered 12, after V lost 5 bases and J lost 6 bases. This CDR3 contains 15 residues. Germline CDR1 and CDR2: SGHTA and FQGNSA.

The genes are TRBV7-9 and TRBJ2-4; maybe TRBD2 (6 bases). V lost 8 bases, J lost 8 bases, and 13 bases lay in between. Germline assignment: CDR1 SEHNR and CDR2 FQNEAQ (reference sequence). The CDR3 spans 12 residues. This CDR3 reads CASGRSSDIQYF. CDR3 nucleotides: TGTGCCAGCGGGAGGTCGAGTGACATTCAGTACTTC.

The rearrangement links TRBV19 to TRBJ2-2, with D hard to call. There are 11 residues in the CDR3. The germline V and J ends were trimmed by 3 bases and 8 bases, with 4 bases remaining between them. CDR1 LNHDA and CDR2 SQIVND come from the germline V gene (reference sequence). CDR3 protein: CASSIRGELFF. The CDR3 bases are TGTGCCAGTAGTATCAGGGGGGAGCTGTTTTTT.

The gene calls are TRBV14 and TRBJ2-1; D is possibly TRBD1 (6 bases). The CDR3 extends over 16 amino acids. Germline CDR1 is SGHDN and CDR2 is FVKESK. V was cut by 1 base and J by 8 bases, with 18 bases left in between. The CDR3 bases are TGTGCCAGCAGCCAAGGTGGGACACATCGATTCTATGAGCAGTTCTTC. Its translation: CASSQGGTHRFYEQFF.

J is TRBJ1-4 and V is TRBV30, with D tentatively TRBD1 (5 bases). The ends were cut back, 4 bases at V and 4 bases at J, with 16 bases in the middle. The CDR3 runs 15 residues. From germline, CDR1 is GTSNPN and CDR2 SVGIG (reference sequence). Here the CDR3 reads CAWMRELGGNEKLFF. In DNA form, the CDR3 reads TGTGCCTGGATGCGGGAACTGGGGGGTAATGAAAAACTGTTTTTT.

This clone was seen just once. This rearrangement joins TRBV5-4 to TRBJ1-4; D is unclear. Trimming stripped 3 bases from V and 0 bases from J, with 12 bases between. In germline, CDR1 is SGHNT, CDR2 YYREEE (reference sequence). The CDR3 totals 16 residues. The CDR3 here is CASSSKTGATNEKLFF. CDR3 sequence (DNA): TGTGCCAGCAGCTCCAAGACCGGGGCAACTAATGAAAAACTGTTTTTT.